This T cell receptor beta chain emerged from a study of shared clonotypes between healthy human individuals. In the study overall: Donors consisted of a couple of women and a few men between 18 and 49. Points from the study as a whole: Sampling was confined to blood; repertoires within tissues likely differ. Clonotype sharing among donors, it was expected, would be affected by sequencing depth.

TCRdb's copy holds only in-frame clones and misses some; the assay was immunoSEQ multiplex PCR. The sample includes 2 million to 2.5 million clones, approximately 95% of them seen just once. Comments on this clone: Its antigen remains unidentified.

Per germline, CDR1 MNHNS and CDR2 SASEGT. The CDR3 is 13 residues long. V was cut by 6 bases and J by 3 bases, with 12 bases left in between. This TCR was sampled from a man aged 18 to 35 in good health. Some clones in this sample may be carry-over from other donors' samples. The chain uses TRBV6-1 and TRBJ2-7; D perhaps matches TRBD1 (5 bases). Sequencing input: naive CD4+ T cells from PBMCs. Subset defined: CD45RA+ positively selected. The CDR3 region is CASSRDEFYEQYF. The CDR3 DNA reads as TGTGCCAGCAGCAGGGATGAGTTCTACGAGCAGTACTTC.